This T cell receptor beta chain derives from a study of lymphopenia after photon versus proton radiotherapy. Study-level findings and limits: After lymphocyte nadir, photon-treated repertoires showed oligoclonal expansion, especially CD8+ Temra. Proton therapy kept repertoires fairly stable, unlike photons, which gained effector/memory cells. Post-nadir TCR diversity decline inversely tracked overall survival among those who died. Better survival with proton therapy was suggested as possible, not demonstrated.

The repertoire was sequenced with immunoSEQ multiplex PCR; TCRdb's copy has only in-frame clones and lacks some. The sample lists more than 30,000 clones; more than 75% were seen once. With respect to this clone: The target antigen is unknown.

Germline CDR1 SNHLY, CDR2 FYNNEI. The CDR3 contains 16 residues. V lost 6 bases, J lost 2 bases, and 19 bases lay in between. This sequence originates from a man in his fifties with gastric cancer. Here the sequenced sample was peripheral blood, taken from a patient treated with photon-based radiotherapy. The chain recombines TRBV2 with TRBJ1-2; unclear D gene. The CDR3 sequence is CASRESVAGFNYGYTF. CDR3 nucleotide sequence: TGTGCCAGCAGAGAATCCGTTGCCGGGTTCAACTATGGCTACACCTTC.